Described below is a single T cell receptor (beta chain) sequence and its context. What it binds is not known. The V end was cut by 0 bases, the J end by 5 bases, with 7 bases between. This CDR3 region has 13 residues. Germline CDR1 reads MNHEY; CDR2 reads SVGAGI. This sample is part of a study of cytomegalovirus exposure and HLA in healthy donors. Study findings and constraints: The study had only CMV serostatus as immune exposure information. Among TCR sequences, most were rare, though some public TCRs appeared in many donors.

A multiplex PCR was run with 60 Vbeta primers and 13 Jbeta primers. Sequencing was performed with immunoSEQ multiplex PCR; in TCRdb, only in-frame clones are kept and a portion is missing. The sample lists about 140,000 clones, around 85% occurring once. This sequence joins TRBV6-5 and TRBJ2-5, with D perhaps TRBD1 (6 bases). Source material: PBMCs. This TCR derives from a woman between 45 and 65 years old in good health and CMV-seropositive. CDR3: CASSYSRGETQYF. DNA of the CDR3: TGTGCCAGCAGTTACTCGAGGGGGGAGACCCAGTACTTC.